The 5 T cell receptor beta chains in this list originate from one sample, sequenced in a study of cytomegalovirus exposure and HLA in healthy donors. PCR was performed using 60 Vbeta and 13 Jbeta primers. Sequenced by immunoSEQ multiplex PCR; TCRdb stores in-frame clones only, minus some. The sample lists around 150,000 clones, 77% occurring once. The sequenced material came from PBMCs. Source of these receptors: a woman in her 40s in good health and CMV-seropositive.

The V call is TRBV27, the J call TRBJ1-6, with 7 bases lining up with TRBD1. From germline, CDR1 is MNHEY and CDR2 SMNVEV (reference sequence). The CDR3 runs 19 residues. V was clipped by 3 bases and J by 0 bases; unmatched bases: 11. The CDR3 region has the DNA TGTGCCAGCAGTTTGACTCCGGGACAGCCGAGCTCCTATAATTCACCCCTCCACTTT. Protein: CASSLTPGQPSSYNSPLHF.

This clone was observed a few times. J is TRBJ1-2 and V is TRBV6-6, with 9 bases aligning to TRBD1. The CDR3 loop spans 13 amino acids. V was pared by 6 bases and J by 6 bases, with 5 bases of the junction left unmatched. CDR1 MNHNY and CDR2 SVGAGI come from the germline V gene (reference sequence). CDR3 sequence: CASRTTGGDGYTF. CDR3 bases: TGTGCCAGCAGAACAACAGGGGGCGATGGCTACACCTTC.

The rearrangement joins TRBV5-1 to TRBJ2-5; 8 bases agree with TRBD2. V lost 8 bases to trimming and J lost 1 base; unmatched junction nucleotides: 10. Germline V gene lookup returns CDR1 SGHRS and CDR2 YFSETQ. This CDR3 has 15 amino acids. Written as DNA, the CDR3 is TGCGCCAGTACCCAAGTAACTAGCGGCCAAGAGACCCAGTACTTC. This codes for CASTQVTSGQETQYF.

Only a few counts were recorded for this clone. The rearrangement links TRBV6-6 to TRBJ1-2; D uncertain. Trimming left V 2 bases short and J 4 bases short, with 14 bases between. Germline CDR1 is MNHNY and CDR2 is SVGAGI (reference sequence). The CDR3 extends over 15 amino acids. The CDR3 coding sequence is TGTGCCAGCAGTTACGGAGACTCAAGCCCCTATGGCTACACCTTC. Its protein product is CASSYGDSSPYGYTF.

The V gene is TRBV10-3, the J gene TRBJ1-2; 7 nucleotides line up with TRBD1. The CDR3 consists of 13 residues. CDR1 and CDR2 from the germline V gene are ENHRY and SYGVKD. J gave up 4 bases and V 6 bases, and 5 bases lay outside the gene matches. CDR3 protein: CAIRQRQGYGYTF. The CDR3 nucleotides read TGTGCCATCAGACAACGACAGGGCTATGGCTACACCTTC.